The clone carrying this T cell receptor beta chain was detected a few times. This sample was taken from a study of T cell responses to AZD1222 COVID-19 vaccine. Per germline, CDR1 MDHEN and CDR2 SYDVKM. The CDR3 totals 15 residues. The V gene end was trimmed by 3 bases and the J gene end by 1 base; junction bases not matched to a gene: 4. The assay was immunoSEQ multiplex PCR, and TCRdb's table has in-frame clones only and misses some. The sample carries some 150,000 clones, 86% recorded once. This sequence originates from an adult in good health. Sample: peripheral blood, taken on day 0 of MenACWY control vaccination. The chain uses TRBV28 and TRBJ1-1, with TRBD1 identical over 8 bases. The CDR3 reads CASSLDRVTNTEAFF. The CDR3 DNA sequence: TGTGCCAGCAGTTTGGACAGGGTTACGAACACTGAAGCTTTCTTT.